These 28 T cell receptor beta chains originate from one sample sequenced in a study of regulatory and conventional T cells in breast cancer. TCRdb processed the PCR reads anew with MiXCR; each CDR3 protein has one entry. The table lists over a thousand distinct CDR3 sequences, 50% to 70% of them singletons. Sequenced sample: regulatory T cells from blood. The receptors here all came from a female donor in good health.

The table lists this clonotype with a few counts. The chain couples TRBV9 to TRBJ1-5; D is ambiguous. The CDR3 is 14 amino acids. V gave up 3 bases and J gave up 2 bases, with 9 bases separating them. In germline, CDR1 is SGDLS, CDR2 YYNGEE. The CDR3 DNA reads TGTGCCAGCAGCGATTCCCGGGGCAATCAGCCCCAGCATTTT. Residues: CASSDSRGNQPQHF.

The CDR3: CASSQDRRGDQPQHF. In DNA, the CDR3 is TGCGCCAGCAGCCAAGACAGACGGGGCGATCAGCCCCAGCATTTT. The V and J genes are TRBV4-1 and TRBJ1-5; a weak D match, TRBD1 (5 bases). Germline CDR1 MGHRA, CDR2 YSYEKL. V was pared by 0 bases and J by 5 bases, with 11 bases between. This CDR3 is 15 amino acids long.

The chain is built from TRBV20-1 and TRBJ2-5; TRBD1 might be the D (5 bases). V dropped 5 bases and J dropped 5 bases, with 12 bases sitting between them. The CDR3 has 12 residues. Germline CDR1 and CDR2: DFQATT and SNEGSKA (reference sequence). The CDR3 loop reads CSASGALETQYF. In DNA, the CDR3 is TGCAGTGCTTCTGGGGCCTTGGAGACCCAGTACTTC.

The chain combines TRBV15 with TRBJ2-1; D is possibly TRBD2 (6 bases). The CDR3 totals 13 residues. V was trimmed by 8 bases and J by 7 bases, leaving 15 bases between them. The germline CDR1 and CDR2 sequences are LNHNV and YYDKDF (reference sequence). The CDR3 here is CATGRRAVNEQFF. The CDR3 bases are TGTGCCACCGGTCGGAGGGCAGTGAATGAGCAGTTCTTC.

In DNA form, the CDR3 reads TGCGCCAGCAGCAGGGCGGGGCGGGACATGAAGACCCAGTACTTC. Its translation: CASSRAGRDMKTQYF. The genes are TRBV5-1 and TRBJ2-5; perhaps D is TRBD1 or TRBD2 (6 bases each). CDR1 and CDR2 from the germline V gene are SGHRS and YFSETQ. There are 15 residues in the CDR3. Trimming cost V 4 bases and J 6 bases, with 19 bases left between them.

This chain links TRBV27 with TRBJ1-6; D gene ambiguous. Trimming cost V 6 bases and J 10 bases, with 13 bases left between them. Germline V gives CDR1 MNHEY, CDR2 SMNVEV (reference sequence). This CDR3 region has 13 residues. In DNA form, the CDR3 reads TGTGCCAGCAGAGGCCGGGGTAGCTCACCCCTCCACTTT. Its translation: CASRGRGSSPLHF.

The J gene is TRBJ1-4, the V gene TRBV14, with 8 bases matching TRBD1. The CDR3 has 13 amino acids. The V gene's germline CDR1 is SGHDN and CDR2 FVKESK. V shed 4 bases and J 11 bases; nucleotides not matched to a gene: 6. The CDR3 region is CASSPWTGRKLFF. CDR3 nucleotides: TGTGCCAGCAGCCCCTGGACAGGGAGGAAACTGTTTTTT.

This chain's CDR3 is CASGTTGNSNQPQHF. CDR3 in DNA: TGTGCCAGTGGGACCACAGGGAACAGCAATCAGCCCCAGCATTTT. The V call is TRBV19, the J call TRBJ1-5; perhaps TRBD1 as D (6 bases). Germline V lookup: CDR1 LNHDA, CDR2 SQIVND (reference sequence). The V and J ends lost 8 bases and 1 base respectively, with 15 bases between them. This CDR3 is built from 15 residues.

The CDR3 bases are TGCAGCGTTATACAGACAAACTATGGCTACACCTTC. Translating it yields CSVIQTNYGYTF. The gene calls are TRBV29-1 and TRBJ1-2; D not certain. Germline CDR1 is SQVTM and CDR2 is ANQGSEA. The CDR3 totals 12 residues. V gave up 5 bases and J gave up 2 bases, with 9 bases separating them.

The chain joins TRBV5-4 to TRBJ2-4; D gene unclear. Germline V gene sequence: CDR1 SGHNT, CDR2 YYREEE (reference sequence). This CDR3 is built from 18 residues. V lost 4 bases, J lost 3 bases, and 23 bases lay in between. CDR3 bases: TGTGCCAGCAGCCCGGCCCCGATCGTCCCTTCGGGCAAAAACATTCAGTACTTC. Amino acid sequence: CASSPAPIVPSGKNIQYF.

This chain links TRBV6-1 with TRBJ2-1, with 11 bases matching TRBD2. Per the germline V gene, CDR1 is MNHNS and CDR2 is SASEGT. The CDR3 sequence is 16 residues long. The V segment lost 2 bases and the J segment 9 bases; nucleotides outside the gene matches: 9. CDR3 loop: CASSEFGLAGQGEQFF. The CDR3 nucleotides are TGTGCCAGCAGTGAATTCGGACTAGCGGGTCAGGGTGAGCAGTTCTTC.

The chain joins TRBV7-2 to TRBJ1-1, with D perhaps TRBD1 (5 bases). Germline lookup yields CDR1 SGHTA and CDR2 FQGNSA. This CDR3 is 12 amino acids long. V was cut by 6 bases and J by 8 bases, with 13 bases left in between. The DNA of the CDR3 is TGTGCCAGCAGACTCGGGACGACCGAAGCTTTCTTT. Residues: CASRLGTTEAFF.

The chain is built from TRBV28 and TRBJ2-7; D could derive from TRBD1 or TRBD2 (5 bases each). V lost 1 base to trimming and J lost 0 bases, with 13 bases between them. Per germline, CDR1 MDHEN and CDR2 SYDVKM. The CDR3 has 16 residues. In DNA, the CDR3 is TGTGCCAGCAGTTTATCAGCCCCGGGACGCTCCTACGAGCAGTACTTC. Translated: CASSLSAPGRSYEQYF.

This clonotype was recorded only once. The rearrangement links TRBV5-4 to TRBJ2-7, with 8 bases that match TRBD1. Germline V gives CDR1 SGHNT, CDR2 YYREEE (reference sequence). Trimming took 1 base from V and 8 from J; bases not matched to a gene: 14. CDR3 size: 16 residues. CDR3 nucleotide sequence: TGTGCCAGCAGCTTGCTCGGAGGCAGGGGGCCTAGGAAGCAGTACTTC. It is translated as CASSLLGGRGPRKQYF.

This clonotype showed up just once. This chain links TRBV18 with TRBJ2-7; TRBD2 might be the D (5 bases). The CDR3 is made up of 15 amino acids. Trimming cost V 1 base and J 4 bases, with 14 bases left between them. From germline, CDR1 is KGHSH and CDR2 LQKENI. The CDR3 sequence: CASSPRSGVGYEQYF. The DNA of the CDR3 is TGTGCCAGCTCACCACGTTCCGGGGTAGGTTACGAGCAGTACTTC.

In the case of this clonotype: The CDR3 does not end in the conserved phenylalanine or tryptophan, so this is likely a read error. The chain uses TRBV6-1 and TRBJ1-5; D call uncertain. Germline CDR1 MNHNS, CDR2 SASEGT. V was cut by 1 base and J by 0 bases, with 10 bases left in between. This CDR3 region has 16 residues. In DNA, the CDR3 is TGTGCCAGCAGTGAAGGGATAGGGAATAGCAATCAGCCCCAGCATTCT. Translated: CASSEGIGNSNQPQHS.

The V call is TRBV20-1, the J call TRBJ1-6; D is undetermined. V lost 0 bases to trimming and J lost 3 bases, with 12 bases between them. The CDR3 loop spans 16 amino acids. Germline CDR1 and CDR2: DFQATT and SNEGSKA (reference sequence). Here the CDR3 reads CSARDGAAFYNSPLHF. Here the CDR3 DNA reads TGCAGTGCTAGAGATGGCGCAGCCTTCTATAATTCACCCCTCCACTTT.

This clonotype was seen a handful of times. This sequence joins TRBV4-3 and TRBJ2-3, with D perhaps assigned TRBD1 or TRBD2 (5 bases each). CDR3 size: 15 residues. The germline V gene has CDR1 LGHNA and CDR2 YSLEER. Between the trimmed V and J ends, which lost 2 bases and 5 bases, there was a span of 14 bases. The CDR3 region is CASSQFLGAGDTQYF. CDR3 coding DNA: TGCGCCAGCAGCCAATTCCTAGGGGCGGGAGATACGCAGTATTTT.

The genes are TRBV5-1 and TRBJ2-1; 11 bases are shared with TRBD1. V was pared by 3 bases and J by 9 bases, with 11 bases of the junction left unmatched. Germline assignment: CDR1 SGHRS and CDR2 YFSETQ. This CDR3 has 16 residues. DNA of the CDR3: TGCGCCAGCAGCTGGACCGGGACAGGGGGAGAATTTGAGCAGTTCTTC. Encoded protein: CASSWTGTGGEFEQFF.

The J gene is TRBJ2-3, the V gene TRBV5-1; 11 bases are shared with TRBD2. The CDR3 runs 17 residues. Per germline, CDR1 SGHRS and CDR2 YFSETQ. V was clipped by 4 bases and J by 2 bases; unmatched bases: 9. CDR3 amino acids: CASSLRRLAGLTDTQYF. The CDR3 nucleotides are TGCGCCAGCAGCCTGAGACGACTAGCGGGGCTCACAGATACGCAGTATTTT.

The V and J genes are TRBV9 and TRBJ1-6; D is unresolved. Trimming took 0 bases from V and 5 from J, leaving 9 bases between them. Per the germline V gene, CDR1 is SGDLS and CDR2 is YYNGEE. CDR3 length: 15 amino acids. In DNA, the CDR3 is TGTGCCAGCAGCGTAGAGTCAGAGCATAATTCACCCCTCCACTTT. Protein sequence: CASSVESEHNSPLHF.

This clonotype was observed a few times. V usage is TRBV6-6 and J usage is TRBJ2-1; 11 bases fit TRBD2. The CDR3 is 17 amino acids. V dropped 0 bases and J dropped 8; count of bases not matched to a gene: 9. Per the germline V gene, CDR1 is MNHNY and CDR2 is SVGAGI (reference sequence). The CDR3 spells CASSYSLAGGSRDEQFF. CDR3 DNA: TGTGCCAGCAGTTACTCCCTAGCGGGAGGCTCTCGGGATGAGCAGTTCTTC.

This clonotype has a handful of counts. The gene calls are TRBV7-2 and TRBJ1-5; TRBD1 matches 10 bases. The trim removed 3 bases at V and 4 bases at J, leaving 3 bases unmatched. This CDR3 contains 15 residues. Germline CDR1 reads SGHTA; CDR2 reads FQGNSA. CDR3 region: CASSLGQGLNQPQHF. The CDR3 region has the DNA TGTGCCAGCAGCTTGGGACAGGGGCTTAATCAGCCCCAGCATTTT. Full variable domain (outside the CDR3, taken from reference TRBV7-2 and TRBJ1-5): GAGVSQSPSNKVTEKGKDVELRCDPISGHTALYWYRQSLGQGLEFLIYFQGNSAPDKSGLPSDRFSAERTGGSVSTLTIQRTQQEDSAVYLCASSLGQGLNQPQHFGDGTRLSIL.

V usage is TRBV7-6 and J usage is TRBJ2-1; no firm D call. The V gene lost 5 bases and the J gene lost 6 bases, with 8 bases spanning the gap. CDR3 length: 12 amino acids. Germline CDR1 SGHVS, CDR2 FNYEAQ. CDR3 region: CASSDFFNEQFF. The CDR3 bases are TGTGCCAGCAGCGACTTCTTCAATGAGCAGTTCTTC.

J is TRBJ1-2 and V is TRBV30; 8 nucleotides match TRBD1. V was clipped by 5 bases and J by 7 bases; unmatched bases: 9. The CDR3 consists of 13 residues. CDR1 is GTSNPN and CDR2 is SVGIG in the germline V gene (reference sequence). CDR3 DNA: TGTGCCTGGTCGGAACAGGGGGATGGTGGCTACACCTTC. Translating it yields CAWSEQGDGGYTF.

In regard to this clonotype: The junction and the germline gene differ at one end; a read error may be behind it. CDR3 bases: TGTGCCAGCAGTAGGACGGGTGGTAGAAACACCACATATTTT. Translating gives CASSRTGGRNTTYF. V gene TRBV6-6 combines with J gene TRBJ1-3; D is unclear. Germline V gives CDR1 MNHNY, CDR2 SVGAGI (reference sequence). This CDR3 region has 14 residues.

The chain combines TRBV29-1 with TRBJ2-3; D gene uncertain. The CDR3 runs 12 residues. Between the trimmed V and J ends, which lost 3 bases and 2 bases, there was a span of 6 bases. Germline V gene lookup returns CDR1 SQVTM and CDR2 ANQGSEA. The CDR3 DNA is TGCAGCGTTGACGGAAACACAGATACGCAGTATTTT. Translating gives CSVDGNTDTQYF.

The chain links TRBV14 to TRBJ2-3; 12 bases agree with TRBD2. The CDR3 spans 15 residues. Per the germline V gene, CDR1 is SGHDN and CDR2 is FVKESK. The trim removed 7 bases at V and 2 bases at J, leaving 4 bases unmatched. The chain's CDR3 is CASKTSGSPTDTQYF. In nucleotides, the CDR3 is TGTGCCAGCAAGACTAGCGGGAGCCCCACAGATACGCAGTATTTT.